This entry lists 6 T cell receptor beta chains sequenced from one sample in a study of CD8 T cells in ankylosing spondylitis. Using its own MiXCR run on the 5' RACE reads, TCRdb lists one record per CDR3 protein. The sample lists some 270,000 distinct CDR3 sequences; more than 25% were seen once. Sequenced: blood, either unsorted or a sorted T cell fraction (not recorded which). The receptors here all came from a male donor with ankylosing spondylitis or in good health (not recorded which).

This clonotype has a handful of counts. The chain uses TRBV24-1 and TRBJ1-2, with 7 nucleotides matching TRBD1. The length of the CDR3 is 14 residues. CDR1 KGHDR and CDR2 SFDVKD come from the germline V gene. Trimming removed 4 bases from V and 3 bases from J; junction bases left unmatched: 4. This CDR3 reads CATSDHRGHYGYTF. The CDR3, as DNA: TGTGCCACCAGTGACCACAGGGGACACTATGGCTACACCTTC.

This CDR3 reads CASSPGPKRSYEQYF. CDR3 sequence (DNA): TGCGCCAGCAGCCCGGGGCCCAAGAGGTCCTACGAGCAGTACTTC. V and J are TRBV4-1 and TRBJ2-7; D may correspond to TRBD1 or TRBD2 (5 bases each). The germline CDR1 and CDR2 sequences are MGHRA and YSYEKL. V lost 4 bases and J lost 1, with 14 bases in between. This CDR3 is 15 amino acids long.

The chain uses TRBV11-2 and TRBJ2-2; a possible D gene is TRBD1 (6 bases). The germline CDR1 and CDR2 sequences are SGHAT and FQNNGV. The germline V and J ends were trimmed by 4 bases and 13 bases, with 31 bases remaining between them. The CDR3 loop spans 18 amino acids. The CDR3 sequence: CASSSRPLPQGPVVGLFF. The CDR3 nucleotides are TGTGCCAGCAGCTCGCGACCCTTACCACAGGGCCCGGTGGTTGGGCTGTTTTTT. Looking up the rest from reference TRBV11-2 and TRBJ2-2 gives the full variable domain: EAGVAQSPRYKIIEKRQSVAFWCNPISGHATLYWYQQILGQGPKLLIQFQNNGVVDDSQLPKDRFSAERLKGVDSTLKIQPAKLEDSAVYLCASSSRPLPQGPVVGLFFGEGSRLTVL.

This clonotype was observed a few times. This chain connects TRBV29-1 to TRBJ1-1; D unclear. There are 14 residues in the CDR3. Between the trimmed V and J ends, which lost 1 base and 3 bases, there was a span of 12 bases. CDR1 and CDR2 (germline): SQVTM, ANQGSEA. This chain's CDR3 is CSVEASERDTEAFF. The CDR3 DNA reads TGCAGCGTTGAAGCGTCAGAGAGGGACACTGAAGCTTTCTTT.

The V and J genes are TRBV5-6 and TRBJ2-5; 12 bases map to TRBD2. The CDR3 runs 14 residues. V shed 7 bases and J 2 bases; nucleotides not matched to a gene: 3. The V gene's germline CDR1 is SGHDT and CDR2 YYEEEE. The CDR3 DNA follows: TGTGCCAGCCAAGGACTAGCGGGGCAAGAGACCCAGTACTTC. The encoded protein is CASQGLAGQETQYF.

This clonotype appeared a single time. CDR3 bases: TGTGCCAGCAGCGTCAGGGACAGGGGGTTCAAGACCCAGTACTTC. It yields the protein CASSVRDRGFKTQYF. The chain couples TRBV7-8 to TRBJ2-5; 11 bases map to TRBD1. This CDR3 is built from 15 residues. The V gene's germline CDR1 is SGHVS and CDR2 FQNEAQ. V dropped 5 bases and J dropped 6; count of bases not matched to a gene: 8. Variable domain in full (rest from reference TRBV7-8 and TRBJ2-5): GAGVSQSPRYKVAKRGQDVALRCDPISGHVSLFWYQQALGQGPEFLTYFQNEAQLDKSGLPSDRFFAERPEGSVSTLKIQRTQQEDSAVYLCASSVRDRGFKTQYFGPGTRLLVL.